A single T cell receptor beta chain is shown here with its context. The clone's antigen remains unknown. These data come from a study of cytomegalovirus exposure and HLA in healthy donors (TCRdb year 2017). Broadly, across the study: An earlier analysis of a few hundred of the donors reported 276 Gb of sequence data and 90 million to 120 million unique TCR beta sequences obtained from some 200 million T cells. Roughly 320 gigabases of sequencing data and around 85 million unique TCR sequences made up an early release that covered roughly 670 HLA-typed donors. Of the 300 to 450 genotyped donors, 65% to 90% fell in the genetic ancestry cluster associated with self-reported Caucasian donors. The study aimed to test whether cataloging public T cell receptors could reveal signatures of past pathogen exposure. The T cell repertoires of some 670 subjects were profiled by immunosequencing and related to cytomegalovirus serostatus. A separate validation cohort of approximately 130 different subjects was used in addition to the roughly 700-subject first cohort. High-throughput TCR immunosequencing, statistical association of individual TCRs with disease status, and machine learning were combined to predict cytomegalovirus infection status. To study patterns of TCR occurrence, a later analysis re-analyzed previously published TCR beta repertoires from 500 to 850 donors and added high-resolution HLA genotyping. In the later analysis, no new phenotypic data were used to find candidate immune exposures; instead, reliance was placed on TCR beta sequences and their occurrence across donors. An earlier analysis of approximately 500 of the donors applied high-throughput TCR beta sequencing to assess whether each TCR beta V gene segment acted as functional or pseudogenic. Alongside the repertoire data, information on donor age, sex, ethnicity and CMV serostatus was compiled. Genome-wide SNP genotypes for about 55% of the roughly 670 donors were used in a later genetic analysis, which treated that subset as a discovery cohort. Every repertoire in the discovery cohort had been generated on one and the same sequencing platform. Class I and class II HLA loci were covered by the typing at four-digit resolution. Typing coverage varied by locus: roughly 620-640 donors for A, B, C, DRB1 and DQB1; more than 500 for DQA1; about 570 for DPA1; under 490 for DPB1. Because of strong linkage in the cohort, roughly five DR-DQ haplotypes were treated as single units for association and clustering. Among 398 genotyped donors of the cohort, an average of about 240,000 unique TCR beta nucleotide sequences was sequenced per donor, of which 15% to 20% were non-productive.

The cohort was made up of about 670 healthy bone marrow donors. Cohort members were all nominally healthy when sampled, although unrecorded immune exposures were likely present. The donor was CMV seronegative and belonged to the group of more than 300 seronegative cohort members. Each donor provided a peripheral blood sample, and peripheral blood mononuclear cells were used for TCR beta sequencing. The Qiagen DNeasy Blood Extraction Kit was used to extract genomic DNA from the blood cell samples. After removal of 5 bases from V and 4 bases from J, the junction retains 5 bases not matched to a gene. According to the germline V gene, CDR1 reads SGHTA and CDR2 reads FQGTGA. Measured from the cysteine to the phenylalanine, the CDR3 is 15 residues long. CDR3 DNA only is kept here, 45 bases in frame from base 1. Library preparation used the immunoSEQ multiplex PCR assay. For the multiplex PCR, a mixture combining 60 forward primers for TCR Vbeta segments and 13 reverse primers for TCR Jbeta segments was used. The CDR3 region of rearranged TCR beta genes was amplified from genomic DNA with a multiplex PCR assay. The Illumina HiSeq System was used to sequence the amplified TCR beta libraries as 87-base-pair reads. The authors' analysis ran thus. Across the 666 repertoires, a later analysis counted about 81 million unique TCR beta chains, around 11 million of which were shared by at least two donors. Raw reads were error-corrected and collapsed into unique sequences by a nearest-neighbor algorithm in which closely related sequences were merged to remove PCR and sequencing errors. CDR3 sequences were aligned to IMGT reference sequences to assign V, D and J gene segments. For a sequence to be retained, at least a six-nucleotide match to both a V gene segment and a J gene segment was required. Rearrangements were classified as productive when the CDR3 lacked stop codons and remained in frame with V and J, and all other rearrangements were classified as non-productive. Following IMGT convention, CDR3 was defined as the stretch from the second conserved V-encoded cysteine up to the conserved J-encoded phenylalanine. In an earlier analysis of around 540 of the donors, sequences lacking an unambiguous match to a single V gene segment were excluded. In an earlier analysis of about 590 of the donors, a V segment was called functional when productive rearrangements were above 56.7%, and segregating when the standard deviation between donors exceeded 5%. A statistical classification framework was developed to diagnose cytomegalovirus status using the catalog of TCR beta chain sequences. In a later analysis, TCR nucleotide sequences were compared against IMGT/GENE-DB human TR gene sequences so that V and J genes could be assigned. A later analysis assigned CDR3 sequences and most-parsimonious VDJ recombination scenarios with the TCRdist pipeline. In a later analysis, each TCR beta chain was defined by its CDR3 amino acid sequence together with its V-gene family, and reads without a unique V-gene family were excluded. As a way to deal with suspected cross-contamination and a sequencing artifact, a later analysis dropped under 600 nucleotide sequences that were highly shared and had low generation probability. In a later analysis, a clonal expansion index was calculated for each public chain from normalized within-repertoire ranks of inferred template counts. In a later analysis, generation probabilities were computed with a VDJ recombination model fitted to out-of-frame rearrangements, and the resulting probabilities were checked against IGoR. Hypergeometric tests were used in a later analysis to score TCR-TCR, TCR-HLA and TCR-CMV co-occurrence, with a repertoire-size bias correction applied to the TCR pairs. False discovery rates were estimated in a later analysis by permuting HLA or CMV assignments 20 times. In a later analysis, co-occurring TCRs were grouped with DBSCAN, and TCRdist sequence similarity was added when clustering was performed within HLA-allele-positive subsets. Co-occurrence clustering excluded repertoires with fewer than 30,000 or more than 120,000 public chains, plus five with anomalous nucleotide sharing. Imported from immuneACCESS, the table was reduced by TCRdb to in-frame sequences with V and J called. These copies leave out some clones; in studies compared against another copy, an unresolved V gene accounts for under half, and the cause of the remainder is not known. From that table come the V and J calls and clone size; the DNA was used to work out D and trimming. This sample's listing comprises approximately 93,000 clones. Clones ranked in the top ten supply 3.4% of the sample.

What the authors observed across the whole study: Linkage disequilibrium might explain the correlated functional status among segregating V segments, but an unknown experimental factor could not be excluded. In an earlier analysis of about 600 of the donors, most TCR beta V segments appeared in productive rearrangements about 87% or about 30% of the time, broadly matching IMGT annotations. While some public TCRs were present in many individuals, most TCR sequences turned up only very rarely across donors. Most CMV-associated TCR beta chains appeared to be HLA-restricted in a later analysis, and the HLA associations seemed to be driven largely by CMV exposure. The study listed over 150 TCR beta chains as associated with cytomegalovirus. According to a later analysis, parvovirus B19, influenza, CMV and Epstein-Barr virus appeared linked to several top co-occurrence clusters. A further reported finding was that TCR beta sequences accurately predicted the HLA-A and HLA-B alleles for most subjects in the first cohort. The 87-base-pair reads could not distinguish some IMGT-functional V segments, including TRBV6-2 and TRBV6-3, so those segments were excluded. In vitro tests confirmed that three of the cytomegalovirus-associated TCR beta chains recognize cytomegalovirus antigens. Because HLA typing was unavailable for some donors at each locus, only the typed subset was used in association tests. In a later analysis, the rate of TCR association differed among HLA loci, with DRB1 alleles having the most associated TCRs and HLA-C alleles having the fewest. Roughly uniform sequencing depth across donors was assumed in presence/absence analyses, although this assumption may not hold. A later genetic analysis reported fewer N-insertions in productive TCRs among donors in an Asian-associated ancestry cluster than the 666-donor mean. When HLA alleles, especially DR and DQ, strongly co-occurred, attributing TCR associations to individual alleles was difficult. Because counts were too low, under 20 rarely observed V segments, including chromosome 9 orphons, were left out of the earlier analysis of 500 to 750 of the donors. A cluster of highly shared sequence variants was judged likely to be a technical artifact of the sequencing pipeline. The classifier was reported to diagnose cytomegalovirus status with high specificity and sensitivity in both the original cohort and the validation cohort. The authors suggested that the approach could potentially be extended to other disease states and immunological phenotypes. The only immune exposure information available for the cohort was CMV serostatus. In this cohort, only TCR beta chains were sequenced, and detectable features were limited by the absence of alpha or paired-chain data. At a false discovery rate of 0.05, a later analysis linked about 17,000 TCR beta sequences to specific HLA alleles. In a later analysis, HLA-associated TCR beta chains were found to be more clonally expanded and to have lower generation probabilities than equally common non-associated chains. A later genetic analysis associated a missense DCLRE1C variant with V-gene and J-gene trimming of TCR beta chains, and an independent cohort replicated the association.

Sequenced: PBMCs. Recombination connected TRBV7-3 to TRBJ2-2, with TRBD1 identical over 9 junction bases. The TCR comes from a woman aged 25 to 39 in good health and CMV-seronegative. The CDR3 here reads CASSPRTGATGELFF. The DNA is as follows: TGTGCCAGCAGCCCAAGGACAGGGGCCACCGGGGAGCTGTTTTTT. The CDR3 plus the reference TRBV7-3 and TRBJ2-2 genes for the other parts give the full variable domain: GAGVSQTPSNKVTEKGKYVELRCDPISGHTALYWYRQSLGQGPEFLIYFQGTGAADDSGLPNDRFFAVRPEGSVSTLKIQRTERGDSAVYLCASSPRTGATGELFFGEGSRLTVL.